This T cell receptor (beta chain) originates from a study of cytomegalovirus exposure and HLA in healthy donors. J gave up 0 bases and V 4 bases, and 13 bases lay outside the gene matches. The CDR3 is made up of 19 amino acids. Germline-derived CDR1 and CDR2 are SSHAT and FNYEAQ (reference sequence). On this clone: What it binds is not known.

General study points: Rarity held for most TCR sequences, but there were some public TCRs that occurred in many donors.

60 Vbeta and 13 Jbeta primers were used in PCR. Some clones are missing from TCRdb's copy, which holds only in-frame ones; the method was immunoSEQ multiplex PCR. The sample holds approximately 180,000 clones, about 80% seen once. Source material: PBMCs. The TCR originated in a woman aged 40 to 49 in good health and CMV-seronegative. This chain joins TRBV7-7 and TRBJ1-3; 9 bases align to TRBD1. The CDR3 DNA reads as TGTGCCAGCAGCTCCGAGGCCCCGGGACAGGGCTTCTCTGGAAACACCATATATTTT. Translating it yields CASSSEAPGQGFSGNTIYF.